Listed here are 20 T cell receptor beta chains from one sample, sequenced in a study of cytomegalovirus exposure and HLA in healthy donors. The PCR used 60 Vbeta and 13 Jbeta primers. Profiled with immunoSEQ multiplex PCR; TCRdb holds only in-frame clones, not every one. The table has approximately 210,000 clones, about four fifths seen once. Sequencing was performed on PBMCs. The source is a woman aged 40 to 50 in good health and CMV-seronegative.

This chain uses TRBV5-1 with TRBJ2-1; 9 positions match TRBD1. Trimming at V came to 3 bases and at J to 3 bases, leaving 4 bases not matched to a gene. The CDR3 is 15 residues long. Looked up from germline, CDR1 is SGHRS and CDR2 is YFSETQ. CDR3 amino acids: CASSSGQGIYNEQFF. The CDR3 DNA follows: TGCGCCAGCAGCTCCGGACAGGGGATCTACAATGAGCAGTTCTTC.

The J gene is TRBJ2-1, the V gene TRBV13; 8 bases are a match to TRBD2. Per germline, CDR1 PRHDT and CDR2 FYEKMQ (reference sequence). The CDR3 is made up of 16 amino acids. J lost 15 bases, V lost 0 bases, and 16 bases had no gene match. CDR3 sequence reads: CASSLGLGRKREIRFF. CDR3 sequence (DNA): TGTGCCAGCAGCTTAGGCCTAGGGAGAAAGCGGGAGATCCGGTTCTTC.

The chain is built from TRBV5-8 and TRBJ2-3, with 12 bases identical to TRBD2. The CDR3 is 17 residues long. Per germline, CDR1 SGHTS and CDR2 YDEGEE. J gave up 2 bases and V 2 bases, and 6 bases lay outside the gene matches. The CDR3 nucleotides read TGTGCCAGCAGCTTAACAGGACTAGCGGGAAACACAGATACGCAGTATTTT. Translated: CASSLTGLAGNTDTQYF.

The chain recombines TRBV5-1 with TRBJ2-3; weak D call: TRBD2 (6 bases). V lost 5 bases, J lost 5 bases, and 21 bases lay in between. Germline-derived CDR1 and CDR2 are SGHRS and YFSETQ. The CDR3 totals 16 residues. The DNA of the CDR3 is TGCGCCAGCAGTCTCCAAGGAGGGAGTACCTTAGATACGCAGTATTTT. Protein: CASSLQGGSTLDTQYF. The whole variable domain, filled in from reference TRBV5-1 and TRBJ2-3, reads KAGVTQTPRYLIKTRGQQVTLSCSPISGHRSVSWYQQTPGQGLQFLFEYFSETQRNKGNFPGRFSGRQFSNSRSEMNVSTLELGDSALYLCASSLQGGSTLDTQYFGPGTRLTVL.

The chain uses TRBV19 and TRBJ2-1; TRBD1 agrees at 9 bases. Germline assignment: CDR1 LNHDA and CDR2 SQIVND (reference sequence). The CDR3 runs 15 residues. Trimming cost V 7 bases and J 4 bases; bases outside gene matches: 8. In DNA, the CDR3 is TGTGCCAGTAATCTCGGGACAGGGATGTACAATGAGCAGTTCTTC. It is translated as CASNLGTGMYNEQFF.

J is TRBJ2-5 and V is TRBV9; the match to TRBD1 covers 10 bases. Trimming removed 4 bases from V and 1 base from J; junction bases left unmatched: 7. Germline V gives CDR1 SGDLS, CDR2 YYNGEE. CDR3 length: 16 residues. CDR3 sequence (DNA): TGTGCCAGCAGCTTATGGGACAGGGGATTCCAAGAGACCCAGTACTTC. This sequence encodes CASSLWDRGFQETQYF.

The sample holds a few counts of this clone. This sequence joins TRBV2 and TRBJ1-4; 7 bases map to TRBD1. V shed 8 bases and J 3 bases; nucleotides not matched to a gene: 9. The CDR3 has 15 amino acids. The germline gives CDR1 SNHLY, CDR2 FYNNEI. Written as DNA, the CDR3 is TGTGCCAGCGTACTTAAAGGGACAGCTAATGAAAAACTGTTTTTT. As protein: CASVLKGTANEKLFF.

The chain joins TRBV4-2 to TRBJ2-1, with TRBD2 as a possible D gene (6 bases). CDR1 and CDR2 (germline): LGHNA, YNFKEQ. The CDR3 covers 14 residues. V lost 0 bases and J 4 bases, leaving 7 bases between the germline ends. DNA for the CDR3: TGTGCCAGCAGCCAAGAACGGGAGTACAATGAGCAGTTCTTC. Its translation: CASSQEREYNEQFF.

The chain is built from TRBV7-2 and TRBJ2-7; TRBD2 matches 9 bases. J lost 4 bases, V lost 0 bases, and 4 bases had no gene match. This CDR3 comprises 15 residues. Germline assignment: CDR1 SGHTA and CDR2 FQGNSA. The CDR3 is CASSLASSGMYEQYV. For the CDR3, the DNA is TGTGCCAGCAGCTTAGCATCTAGCGGGATGTACGAGCAGTACGTC.

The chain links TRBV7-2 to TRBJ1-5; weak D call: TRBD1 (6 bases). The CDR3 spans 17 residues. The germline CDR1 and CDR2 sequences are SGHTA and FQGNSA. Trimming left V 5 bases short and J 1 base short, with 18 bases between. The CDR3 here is CASSPPGGGLSNQPQHF. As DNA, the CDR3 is TGTGCCAGCAGCCCCCCCGGGGGGGGGCTCAGCAATCAGCCCCAGCATTTT.

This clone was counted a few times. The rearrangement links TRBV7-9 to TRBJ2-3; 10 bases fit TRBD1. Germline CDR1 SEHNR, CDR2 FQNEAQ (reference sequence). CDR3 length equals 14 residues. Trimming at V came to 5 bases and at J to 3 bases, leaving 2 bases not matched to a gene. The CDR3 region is CASSPGQGTDTQYF. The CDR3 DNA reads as TGTGCCAGCAGCCCGGGACAGGGGACAGATACGCAGTATTTT.

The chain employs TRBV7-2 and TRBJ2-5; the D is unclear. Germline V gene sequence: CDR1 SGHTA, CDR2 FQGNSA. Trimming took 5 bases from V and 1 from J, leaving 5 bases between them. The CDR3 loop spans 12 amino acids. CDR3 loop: CASSAFQETQYF. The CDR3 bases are TGTGCCAGCAGCGCGTTCCAAGAGACCCAGTACTTC. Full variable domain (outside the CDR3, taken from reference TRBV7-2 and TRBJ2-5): GAGVSQSPSNKVTEKGKDVELRCDPISGHTALYWYRQSLGQGLEFLIYFQGNSAPDKSGLPSDRFSAERTGGSVSTLTIQRTQQEDSAVYLCASSAFQETQYFGPGTRLLVL.

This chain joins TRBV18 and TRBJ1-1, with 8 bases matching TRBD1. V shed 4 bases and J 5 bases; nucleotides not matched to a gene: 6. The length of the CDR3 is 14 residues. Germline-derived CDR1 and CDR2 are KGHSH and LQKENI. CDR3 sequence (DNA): TGTGCCAGCTCACGAGACAGGGGAAGTACTGAAGCTTTCTTT. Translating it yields CASSRDRGSTEAFF.

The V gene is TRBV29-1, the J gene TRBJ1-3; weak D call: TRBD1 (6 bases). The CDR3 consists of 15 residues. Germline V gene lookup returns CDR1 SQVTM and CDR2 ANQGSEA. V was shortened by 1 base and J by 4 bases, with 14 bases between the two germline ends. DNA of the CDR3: TGCAGCGTTGAAGGTCTGGGGGCGCCGGGAAACACCATATATTTT. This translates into CSVEGLGAPGNTIYF.

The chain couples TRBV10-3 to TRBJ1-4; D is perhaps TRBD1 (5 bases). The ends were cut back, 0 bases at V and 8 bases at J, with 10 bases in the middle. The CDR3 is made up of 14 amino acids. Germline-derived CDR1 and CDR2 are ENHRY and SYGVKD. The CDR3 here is CAISESTGDEKLFF. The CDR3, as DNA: TGTGCCATCAGTGAGTCGACGGGGGACGAAAAACTGTTTTTT.

This chain's CDR3 is CASSQGTGYPNEKLFF. CDR3 sequence (DNA): TGTGCCAGCAGCCAAGGGACAGGGTATCCTAATGAAAAACTGTTTTTT. J is TRBJ1-4 and V is TRBV7-2; 9 positions match TRBD1. CDR3 size: 16 residues. Germline V CDR1 and CDR2: SGHTA, FQGNSA. V lost 5 bases, J lost 3 bases, and 7 bases stayed unmatched.

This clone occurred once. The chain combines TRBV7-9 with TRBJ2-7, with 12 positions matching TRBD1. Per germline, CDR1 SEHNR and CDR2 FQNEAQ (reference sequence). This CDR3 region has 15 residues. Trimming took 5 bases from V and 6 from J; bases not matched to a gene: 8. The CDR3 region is CASSDSGTGGGEQYF. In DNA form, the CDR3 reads TGTGCCAGCAGCGACTCCGGGACAGGGGGCGGCGAGCAGTACTTC.

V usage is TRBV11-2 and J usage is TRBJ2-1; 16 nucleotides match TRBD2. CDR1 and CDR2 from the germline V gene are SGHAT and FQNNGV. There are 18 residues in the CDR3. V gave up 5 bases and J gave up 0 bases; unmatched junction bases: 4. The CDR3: CASSLGLAGGSSYNEQFF. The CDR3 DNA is TGTGCCAGCAGCCTGGGACTAGCGGGGGGGAGCTCCTACAATGAGCAGTTCTTC.

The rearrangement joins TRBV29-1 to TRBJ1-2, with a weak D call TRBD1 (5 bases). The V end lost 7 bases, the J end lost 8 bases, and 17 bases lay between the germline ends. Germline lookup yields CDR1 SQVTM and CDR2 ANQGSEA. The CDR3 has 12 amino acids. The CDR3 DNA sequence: TGCAGCGCAAACCCCCAGACAGACGGCTACACCTTC. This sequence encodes CSANPQTDGYTF.

The CDR3 here is CSVAQQGGDTGELFF. CDR3 coding DNA: TGCAGCGTTGCCCAGCAGGGAGGGGACACCGGGGAGCTGTTTTTT. This sequence joins TRBV29-1 and TRBJ2-2, with 7 nucleotides matching TRBD2. This CDR3 has 15 amino acids. V dropped 4 bases and J dropped 3; count of bases not matched to a gene: 8. CDR1 and CDR2 from the germline V gene are SQVTM and ANQGSEA.